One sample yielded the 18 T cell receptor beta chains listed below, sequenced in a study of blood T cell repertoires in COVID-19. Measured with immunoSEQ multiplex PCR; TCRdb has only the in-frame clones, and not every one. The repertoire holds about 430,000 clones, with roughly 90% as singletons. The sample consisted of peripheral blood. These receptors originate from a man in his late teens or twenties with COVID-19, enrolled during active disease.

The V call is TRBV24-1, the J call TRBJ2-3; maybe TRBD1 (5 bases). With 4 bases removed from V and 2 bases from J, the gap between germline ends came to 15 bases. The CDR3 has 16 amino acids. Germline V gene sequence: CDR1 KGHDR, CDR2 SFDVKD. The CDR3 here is CATSDLPTETTDTQYF. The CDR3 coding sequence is TGTGCCACCAGTGACCTACCGACAGAAACCACAGATACGCAGTATTTT.

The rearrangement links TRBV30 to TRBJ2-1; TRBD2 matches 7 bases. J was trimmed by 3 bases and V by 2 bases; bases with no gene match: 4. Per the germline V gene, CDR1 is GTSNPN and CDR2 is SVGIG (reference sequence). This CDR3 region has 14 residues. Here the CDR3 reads CAWSWAGVYNEQFF. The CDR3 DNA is TGTGCCTGGAGTTGGGCGGGGGTCTACAATGAGCAGTTCTTC.

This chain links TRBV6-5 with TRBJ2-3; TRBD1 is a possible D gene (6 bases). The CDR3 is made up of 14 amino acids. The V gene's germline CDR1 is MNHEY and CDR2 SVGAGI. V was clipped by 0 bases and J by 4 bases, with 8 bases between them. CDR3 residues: CASSYSQGSDTQYF. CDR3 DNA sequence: TGTGCCAGCAGTTACTCGCAGGGGTCAGATACGCAGTATTTT.

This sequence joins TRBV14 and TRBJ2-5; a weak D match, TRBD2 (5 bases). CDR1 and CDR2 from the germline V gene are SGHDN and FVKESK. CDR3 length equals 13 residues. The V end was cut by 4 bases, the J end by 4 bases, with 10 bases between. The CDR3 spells CASSRGWGETQYF. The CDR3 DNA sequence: TGTGCCAGCAGCCGAGGGTGGGGAGAGACCCAGTACTTC.

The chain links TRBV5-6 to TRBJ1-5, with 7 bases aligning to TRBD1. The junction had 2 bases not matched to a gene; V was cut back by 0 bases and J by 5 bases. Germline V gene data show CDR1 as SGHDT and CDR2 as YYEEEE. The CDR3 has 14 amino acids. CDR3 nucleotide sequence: TGTGCCAGCAGCTTGGCGACAGGGCATCAGCCCCAGCATTTT. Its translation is CASSLATGHQPQHF.

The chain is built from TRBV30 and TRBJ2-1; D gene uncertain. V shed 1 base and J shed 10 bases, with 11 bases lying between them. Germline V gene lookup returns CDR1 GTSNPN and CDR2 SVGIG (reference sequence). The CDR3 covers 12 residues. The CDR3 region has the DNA TGTGCCTGGAGTGCGATAGTGAGCGAGCAGTTCTTC. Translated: CAWSAIVSEQFF.

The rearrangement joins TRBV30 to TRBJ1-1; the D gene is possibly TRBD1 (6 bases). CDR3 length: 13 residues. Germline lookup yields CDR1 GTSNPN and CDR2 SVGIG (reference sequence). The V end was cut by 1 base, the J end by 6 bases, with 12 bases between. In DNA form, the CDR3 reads TGTGCCTGGAGTGGAGGGGGTTGGGCTGAAGCTTTCTTT. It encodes CAWSGGGWAEAFF.

The CDR3 loop reads CASSPALAGAPETQYF. The CDR3 nucleotides read TGTGCCAGCAGTCCAGCCCTAGCGGGAGCTCCAGAGACCCAGTACTTC. The chain links TRBV25-1 to TRBJ2-5, with 10 nucleotides matching TRBD2. This CDR3 has 16 amino acids. V shed 5 bases and J 4 bases; nucleotides not matched to a gene: 10. Looked up from germline, CDR1 is MGHDK and CDR2 is SYGVNS.

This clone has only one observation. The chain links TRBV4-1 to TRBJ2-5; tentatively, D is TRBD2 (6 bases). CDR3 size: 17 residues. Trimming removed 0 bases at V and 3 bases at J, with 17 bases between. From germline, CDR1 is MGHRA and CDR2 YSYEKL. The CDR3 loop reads CASSQDYGGTQKETQYF. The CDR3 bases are TGCGCCAGCAGCCAAGACTACGGCGGGACGCAGAAAGAGACCCAGTACTTC.

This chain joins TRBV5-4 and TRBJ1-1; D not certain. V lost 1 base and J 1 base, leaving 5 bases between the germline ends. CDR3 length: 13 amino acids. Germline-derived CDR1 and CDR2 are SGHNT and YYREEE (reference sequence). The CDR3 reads CASSLTANTEAFF. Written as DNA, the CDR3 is TGTGCCAGCAGCTTGACAGCGAACACTGAAGCTTTCTTT. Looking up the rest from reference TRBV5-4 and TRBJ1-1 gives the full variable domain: ETGVTQSPTHLIKTRGQQVTLRCSSQSGHNTVSWYQQALGQGPQFIFQYYREEENGRGNFPPRFSGLQFPNYSSELNVNALELDDSALYLCASSLTANTEAFFGQGTRLTVV.

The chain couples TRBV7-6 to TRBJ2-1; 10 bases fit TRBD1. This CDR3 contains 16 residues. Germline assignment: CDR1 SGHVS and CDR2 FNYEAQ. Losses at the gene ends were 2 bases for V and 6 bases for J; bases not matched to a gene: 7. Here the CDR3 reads CASSLRGDRGINEQFF. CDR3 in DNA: TGTGCCAGCAGCTTACGAGGGGACAGGGGAATCAATGAGCAGTTCTTC. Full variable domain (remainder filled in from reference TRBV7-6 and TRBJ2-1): GAGVSQSPRYKVTKRGQDVALRCDPISGHVSLYWYRQALGQGPEFLTYFNYEAQQDKSGLPNDRFSAERPEGSISTLTIQRTEQRDSAMYRCASSLRGDRGINEQFFGPGTRLTVL.

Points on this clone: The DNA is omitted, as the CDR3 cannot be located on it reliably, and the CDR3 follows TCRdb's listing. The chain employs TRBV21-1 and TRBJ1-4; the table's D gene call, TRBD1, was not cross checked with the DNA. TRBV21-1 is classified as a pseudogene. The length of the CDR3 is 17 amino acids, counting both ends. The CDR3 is CASSSPWGTGSCEKLFF.

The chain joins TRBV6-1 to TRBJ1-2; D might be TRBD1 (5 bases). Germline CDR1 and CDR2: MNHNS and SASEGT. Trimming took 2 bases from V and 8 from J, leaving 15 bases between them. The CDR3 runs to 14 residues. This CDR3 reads CASSEPGGVRGYTF. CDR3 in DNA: TGTGCCAGCAGTGAACCTGGAGGGGTAAGGGGCTACACCTTC.

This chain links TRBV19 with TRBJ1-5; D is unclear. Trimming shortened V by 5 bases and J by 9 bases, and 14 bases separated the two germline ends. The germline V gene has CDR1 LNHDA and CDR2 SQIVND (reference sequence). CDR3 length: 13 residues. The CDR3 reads CASSEESFTPQHF. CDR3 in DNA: TGTGCCAGTAGTGAAGAGAGTTTTACGCCCCAGCATTTT. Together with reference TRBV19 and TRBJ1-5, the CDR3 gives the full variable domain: DGGITQSPKYLFRKEGQNVTLSCEQNLNHDAMYWYRQDPGQGLRLIYYSQIVNDFQKGDIAEGYSVSREKKESFPLTVTSAQKNPTAFYLCASSEESFTPQHFGDGTRLSIL.

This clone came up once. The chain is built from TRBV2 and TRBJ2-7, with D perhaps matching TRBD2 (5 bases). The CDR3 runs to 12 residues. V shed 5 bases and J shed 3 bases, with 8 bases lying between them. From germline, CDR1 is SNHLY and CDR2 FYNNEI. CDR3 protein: CASSPGIYEQYF. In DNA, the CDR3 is TGTGCCAGCAGTCCGGGGATCTACGAGCAGTACTTC.

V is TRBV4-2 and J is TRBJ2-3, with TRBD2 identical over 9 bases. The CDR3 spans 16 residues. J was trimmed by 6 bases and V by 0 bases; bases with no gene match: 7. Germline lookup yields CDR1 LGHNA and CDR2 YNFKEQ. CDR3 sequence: CASSQDMGLATDTQYF. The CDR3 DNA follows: TGTGCCAGCAGCCAAGATATGGGACTAGCAACGGATACGCAGTATTTT.

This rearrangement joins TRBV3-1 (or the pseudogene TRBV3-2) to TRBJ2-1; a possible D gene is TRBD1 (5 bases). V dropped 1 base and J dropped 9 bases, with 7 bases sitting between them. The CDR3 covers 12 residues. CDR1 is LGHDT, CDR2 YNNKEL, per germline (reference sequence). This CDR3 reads CASSQVGREQFF. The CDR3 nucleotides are TGTGCCAGCAGCCAAGTGGGGCGTGAGCAGTTCTTC.

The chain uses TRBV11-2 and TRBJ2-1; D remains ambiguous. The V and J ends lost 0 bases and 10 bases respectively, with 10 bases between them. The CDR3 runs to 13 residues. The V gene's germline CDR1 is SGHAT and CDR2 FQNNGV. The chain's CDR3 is CASSLERLWEQFF. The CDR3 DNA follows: TGTGCCAGCAGCTTAGAACGGTTGTGGGAGCAGTTCTTC. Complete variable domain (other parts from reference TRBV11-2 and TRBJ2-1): EAGVAQSPRYKIIEKRQSVAFWCNPISGHATLYWYQQILGQGPKLLIQFQNNGVVDDSQLPKDRFSAERLKGVDSTLKIQPAKLEDSAVYLCASSLERLWEQFFGPGTRLTVL.